Shown below are 25 T cell receptor beta chains from a single sample sequenced in a study of CD8+ T cells in alopecia areata. In each case, RNA was isolated and then reverse transcribed into cDNA as the sequencing template. TCRdb keeps only in-frame clones here, not all; method: immunoSEQ multiplex PCR. The sample holds around 130,000 clones, roughly 54% seen once. The sequencing here drew on CD4+ T cells sorted from blood, taken at week 0. All receptors derive from a human donor with alopecia areata.

The rearrangement uses TRBV18 and TRBJ1-2; 9 positions agree with TRBD1. This CDR3 is 14 amino acids long. Germline CDR1 and CDR2: KGHSH and LQKENI. Germline trimming cut 4 bases from V and 6 bases from J; bases unmatched to any gene: 6. The CDR3 DNA sequence: TGTGCCAGCTCACAACAGGGGGCGCAGGATGGCTACACCTTC. It is translated as CASSQQGAQDGYTF. Using reference TRBV18 and TRBJ1-2 for the parts outside the CDR3, the full variable domain is NAGVMQNPRHLVRRRGQEARLRCSPMKGHSHVYWYRQLPEEGLKFMVYLQKENIIDESGMPKERFSAEFPKEGPSILRIQQVVRGDSAAYFCASSQQGAQDGYTFGSGTRLTVV.

The chain employs TRBV4-2 and TRBJ2-5, with 8 nucleotides matching TRBD1. Germline CDR1 and CDR2: LGHNA and YNFKEQ. V was pared by 3 bases and J by 3 bases, with 3 bases of the junction left unmatched. This CDR3 has 14 residues. This CDR3 reads CASSQLDREETQYF. In DNA, the CDR3 is TGTGCCAGCAGCCAGCTGGACAGGGAAGAGACCCAGTACTTC.

The genes are TRBV5-1 and TRBJ2-7, with TRBD1 matching 9 bases. The CDR3 consists of 14 residues. From germline, CDR1 is SGHRS and CDR2 YFSETQ. The J segment lost 7 bases and the V segment lost 0 bases, leaving 5 bases of the junction unmatched. CDR3 bases: TGCGCCAGCAGCTTGGATGACAGGGGGTATGAGCAGTACTTC. It encodes CASSLDDRGYEQYF.

The V gene is TRBV14, the J gene TRBJ1-6; 7 bases align to TRBD1. The V gene end was trimmed by 5 bases and the J gene end by 8 bases; junction bases not matched to a gene: 3. Germline V gene lookup returns CDR1 SGHDN and CDR2 FVKESK. CDR3 length: 13 amino acids. CDR3 in amino acids: CASSARGDSPLHF. The CDR3, as DNA: TGTGCCAGCAGCGCCAGGGGGGATTCACCCCTCCACTTT. The variable domain in full, with the rest retrieved from reference TRBV14 and TRBJ1-6, is EAGVTQFPSHSVIEKGQTVTLRCDPISGHDNLYWYRRVMGKEIKFLLHFVKESKQDESGMPNNRFLAERTGGTYSTLKVQPAELEDSGVYFCASSARGDSPLHFGNGTRLTVT.

V usage is TRBV6-1 and J usage is TRBJ1-1; D is ambiguous. The V end lost 10 bases, the J end lost 0 bases, and 6 bases lay between the germline ends. The CDR3 runs to 11 residues. CDR1 is MNHNS and CDR2 is SASEGT in the germline V gene. CDR3: CATIMNTEAFF. In DNA form, the CDR3 reads TGTGCCACCATAATGAACACTGAAGCTTTCTTT.

V is TRBV25-1 and J is TRBJ2-5, with D tentatively TRBD1 (6 bases). Germline V lookup: CDR1 MGHDK, CDR2 SYGVNS. V was pared by 3 bases and J by 5 bases, with 13 bases between. This CDR3 contains 14 residues. The CDR3 bases are TGTGCCAGCAGTGATAACAGGGTGAGGGAGACCCAGTACTTC. It yields the protein CASSDNRVRETQYF.

The chain has TRBV6-1 and TRBJ1-6; no clear D. This CDR3 is built from 12 residues. Germline V CDR1 and CDR2: MNHNS, SASEGT. The V and J ends lost 1 base and 11 bases respectively, with 6 bases between them. The CDR3 nucleotides read TGTGCCAGCAGTGAAGGCGGCACACCCCTCCACTTT. It specifies CASSEGGTPLHF.

The DNA for the CDR3 is TGTGCCAGCAGCCTGACTAGGGATCAGCCCCAGCATTTT. Translating it yields CASSLTRDQPQHF. The chain is built from TRBV7-3 and TRBJ1-5; D unresolved. Germline V gene lookup returns CDR1 SGHTA and CDR2 FQGTGA. The CDR3 runs 13 residues. Trimming pared 5 bases from V and 5 bases from J, leaving 10 bases between. Combining the CDR3 with reference TRBV7-3 and TRBJ1-5 gives the whole variable domain GAGVSQTPSNKVTEKGKYVELRCDPISGHTALYWYRQSLGQGPEFLIYFQGTGAADDSGLPNDRFFAVRPEGSVSTLKIQRTERGDSAVYLCASSLTRDQPQHFGDGTRLSIL.

A few counts support this clone. The genes are TRBV5-1 and TRBJ1-5; possible D gene TRBD1, 6 bases. The CDR3 is 15 amino acids. The germline gives CDR1 SGHRS, CDR2 YFSETQ. The V and J ends lost 0 bases and 3 bases respectively, with 10 bases between them. CDR3 DNA: TGCGCCAGCAGCTTGGTTTGGGGGGCCAATCAGCCCCAGCATTTT. Protein: CASSLVWGANQPQHF.

This sequence joins TRBV2 and TRBJ2-1, with 8 bases matching TRBD2. CDR3 length: 14 residues. Germline trimming cut 7 bases from V and 5 bases from J; bases unmatched to any gene: 7. Germline V gene lookup returns CDR1 SNHLY and CDR2 FYNNEI. CDR3: CASKKAGADNEQFF. CDR3 coding DNA: TGTGCCAGCAAGAAAGCGGGGGCCGACAATGAGCAGTTCTTC.

The count of this clone is one. This sequence joins TRBV7-8 and TRBJ2-7; 7 bases align to TRBD1. This CDR3 comprises 14 residues. V lost 5 bases, J lost 1 base, and 5 bases stayed unmatched. Per the germline V gene, CDR1 is SGHVS and CDR2 is FQNEAQ. The chain's CDR3 is CASSLDRVSYEQYF. CDR3 DNA sequence: TGTGCCAGCAGCCTCGACAGGGTTTCCTACGAGCAGTACTTC.

The V call is TRBV5-1, the J call TRBJ2-5, with D possibly matching TRBD2 (5 bases). Germline loops: CDR1 SGHRS, CDR2 YFSETQ. The CDR3 runs 14 residues. Deletions cut 0 bases from V and 5 bases from J, with 11 bases between. CDR3 sequence reads: CASSLESGSETQYF. The CDR3 DNA is TGCGCCAGCAGCTTGGAGTCGGGGTCGGAGACCCAGTACTTC.

This clone came up a few times. The chain employs TRBV7-3 and TRBJ2-5, with D uncertain. This CDR3 has 12 residues. V was cut by 4 bases and J by 5 bases, with 8 bases left in between. Germline V lookup: CDR1 SGHTA, CDR2 FQGTGA. DNA of the CDR3: TGTGCCAGCAGCTGGCCCGGGGAGACCCAGTACTTC. This gives the protein CASSWPGETQYF.

The chain combines TRBV9 with TRBJ2-5; no clear D gene. The V gene's germline CDR1 is SGDLS and CDR2 YYNGEE. V was shortened by 2 bases and J by 4 bases, with 12 bases between the two germline ends. This CDR3 is 14 amino acids long. In DNA, the CDR3 is TGTGCCAGCAGCGTCGTTGCAGGTCGAGAGACCCAGTACTTC. It is translated as CASSVVAGRETQYF.

This clone was observed a handful of times. The gene calls are TRBV5-6 and TRBJ1-3; D may be TRBD1 (5 bases). V dropped 4 bases and J dropped 2 bases, with 10 bases sitting between them. The germline V gene has CDR1 SGHDT and CDR2 YYEEEE. This CDR3 comprises 14 residues. The CDR3 nucleotides are TGTGCCAGCAGCCTCGGGACGACTGGAAACACCATATATTTT. It codes for CASSLGTTGNTIYF. The variable domain in full, completed from reference TRBV5-6 and TRBJ1-3, reads DAGVTQSPTHLIKTRGQQVTLRCSPKSGHDTVSWYQQALGQGPQFIFQYYEEEERQRGNFPDRFSGHQFPNYSSELNVNALLLGDSALYLCASSLGTTGNTIYFGEGSWLTVV.

The gene calls are TRBV7-2 and TRBJ1-2; 7 bases line up with TRBD1. The CDR3 runs to 14 residues. V was clipped by 5 bases and J by 2 bases; unmatched bases: 5. Per germline, CDR1 SGHTA and CDR2 FQGNSA. This CDR3 reads CASSIYRGNYGYTF. CDR3 nucleotides: TGTGCCAGCAGCATATACAGGGGAAACTATGGCTACACCTTC.

This clone was found a few times. The chain recombines TRBV11-2 with TRBJ2-3; 15 nucleotides align to TRBD2. J was trimmed by 7 bases and V by 6 bases; bases with no gene match: 11. The CDR3 runs 17 residues. Germline CDR1 reads SGHAT; CDR2 reads FQNNGV. This CDR3 reads CASRPFPGLAGGNTQYF. The CDR3 DNA reads as TGTGCCAGCAGGCCATTTCCGGGACTAGCGGGGGGAAATACGCAGTATTTT.

CDR3 in DNA: TGTGCCAGCAGCCAGGGGGCTGGGGCCAACGTCCTGACTTTC. Amino acid sequence: CASSQGAGANVLTF. The V call is TRBV4-2, the J call TRBJ2-6; D is possibly TRBD1 or TRBD2 (5 bases each). V was cut by 3 bases and J by 2 bases, with 5 bases left in between. CDR3 length: 14 residues. CDR1 is LGHNA, CDR2 YNFKEQ, per germline.

The chain joins TRBV5-1 to TRBJ2-2; D not certain. The CDR3 is 15 residues long. Germline CDR1 is SGHRS and CDR2 is YFSETQ. V dropped 0 bases and J dropped 1 base, with 7 bases sitting between them. CDR3: CASSLGGGNTGELFF. The CDR3 DNA sequence: TGCGCCAGCAGCTTGGGAGGTGGGAACACCGGGGAGCTGTTTTTT.

The gene calls are TRBV4-3 and TRBJ2-7; possible D gene TRBD1, 6 bases. The germline gives CDR1 LGHNA, CDR2 YSLEER. V dropped 0 bases and J dropped 5 bases, with 17 bases sitting between them. The CDR3 covers 16 residues. CDR3 coding DNA: TGCGCCAGCAGCCAAGATCTTGGGACAAACTATGACGAGCAGTACTTC. Translated, it gives CASSQDLGTNYDEQYF.

This clone has just a few counts. Other DNA sequences in the sample encode the same CDR3. This sequence joins TRBV18 and TRBJ1-1; D unresolved. Germline lookup yields CDR1 KGHSH and CDR2 LQKENI. Trimming took off 0 bases at V and 1 base at J, with 6 bases between the two ends. The CDR3 is 14 amino acids. The chain's CDR3 is CASSPPAGNTEAFF. CDR3 sequence (DNA): TGTGCCAGCTCACCACCGGCGGGGAACACTGAAGCTTTCTTT.

The rearrangement links TRBV20-1 to TRBJ1-2; D is unclear. CDR3 length: 11 amino acids. V lost 5 bases to trimming and J lost 1 base, with 5 bases between them. From germline, CDR1 is DFQATT and CDR2 SNEGSKA (reference sequence). In DNA, the CDR3 is TGCAGTGCTGACAATAACTATGGCTACACCTTC. Translating it yields CSADNNYGYTF.

The V call is TRBV18, the J call TRBJ2-3; D is uncertain. The CDR3 has 13 amino acids. The germline V and J ends were trimmed by 0 bases and 4 bases, with 5 bases remaining between them. Germline V gene lookup returns CDR1 KGHSH and CDR2 LQKENI. CDR3 nucleotide sequence: TGTGCCAGCTCACCACCGTCGGCAGATACGCAGTATTTT. This translates into CASSPPSADTQYF.

CDR3 bases: TGTGCCTGGAGTGCGGGGGAGTATGGCTACACCTTC. Amino acids: CAWSAGEYGYTF. The chain links TRBV30 to TRBJ1-2; D is possibly TRBD1 (5 bases). The germline V and J ends were trimmed by 1 base and 5 bases, with 8 bases remaining between them. The CDR3 loop spans 12 amino acids. The germline gives CDR1 GTSNPN, CDR2 SVGIG (reference sequence).

The chain uses TRBV19 and TRBJ2-2; 9 bases are a match to TRBD2. CDR3 length equals 15 residues. The V segment lost 7 bases and the J segment 2 bases; nucleotides outside the gene matches: 5. Germline lookup yields CDR1 LNHDA and CDR2 SQIVND (reference sequence). This CDR3 is CASIPSGINTGELFF. In nucleotides, the CDR3 is TGTGCCAGTATCCCTAGCGGGATCAACACCGGGGAGCTGTTTTTT. Together with reference TRBV19 and TRBJ2-2, the CDR3 gives the full variable domain: DGGITQSPKYLFRKEGQNVTLSCEQNLNHDAMYWYRQDPGQGLRLIYYSQIVNDFQKGDIAEGYSVSREKKESFPLTVTSAQKNPTAFYLCASIPSGINTGELFFGEGSRLTVL.